What follows are 19 T cell receptor beta chains derived from one specimen sequenced in a study of blood T cell repertoires in COVID-19. Repertoires were generated with immunoSEQ multiplex PCR, while TCRdb's copy carries only in-frame clones and drops some. The table lists around 130,000 clones, approximately 85% of them singletons. Material: peripheral blood. The receptors originated from a human donor in a cohort sampled during active COVID-19.

The chain joins TRBV5-1 to TRBJ2-3, with a weak D call TRBD2 (5 bases). The CDR3 runs to 14 residues. V was cut by 0 bases and J by 6 bases, with 11 bases left in between. Germline values: CDR1 SGHRS, CDR2 YFSETQ. For the CDR3, the DNA is TGCGCCAGCAGCTTGGCCCTAGCCGCGGATACGCAGTATTTT. It yields the protein CASSLALAADTQYF.

About this clone: Additional DNA sequences in this sample encode the identical CDR3. This chain links TRBV6-2 or TRBV6-3 with TRBJ1-2; D is possibly TRBD1 (5 bases). Trimming shortened V by 2 bases and J by 7 bases, and 11 bases separated the two germline ends. From germline, CDR1 is MNHEY and CDR2 SVGEGT. CDR3 size: 13 residues. CDR3 in amino acids: CASSYRGDGGYTF. In DNA, the CDR3 is TGTGCCAGCAGTTACCGGGGGGATGGTGGCTACACCTTC.

Only one count was recorded for this clone. The rearrangement joins TRBV18 to TRBJ1-1; a weak D match, TRBD1 (5 bases). Trimming took off 3 bases at V and 1 base at J, with 12 bases between the two ends. The CDR3 extends over 15 amino acids. Germline loops: CDR1 KGHSH, CDR2 LQKENI. CDR3 DNA: TGTGCCAGCTCACCGAGGGACGGGAGGAACACTGAAGCTTTCTTT. Translated: CASSPRDGRNTEAFF.

This chain connects TRBV7-9 to TRBJ1-1; no clear D. The CDR3 is made up of 16 amino acids. Per germline, CDR1 SEHNR and CDR2 FQNEAQ (reference sequence). The V and J ends lost 6 bases and 6 bases respectively, with 23 bases between them. The CDR3 spells CASRGRGSPGDAEAFF. The CDR3 region has the DNA TGTGCCAGCAGAGGCCGGGGATCACCTGGGGATGCTGAAGCTTTCTTT.

The CDR3 DNA reads TGTGCCAGTAGCACCGGTTCAGGGGGATACGAGACCCAGTACTTC. It encodes CASSTGSGGYETQYF. The gene calls are TRBV19 and TRBJ2-5; 7 bases align to TRBD1. The CDR3 has 15 amino acids. The V gene end was trimmed by 6 bases and the J gene end by 5 bases; junction bases not matched to a gene: 12. Germline loops: CDR1 LNHDA, CDR2 SQIVND (reference sequence).

CDR3 amino acids: CASSKGGEVLGYEQYV. DNA for the CDR3: TGTGCCAGCAGCAAGGGTGGGGAGGTTTTGGGCTACGAGCAGTACGTC. V is TRBV21-1 and J is TRBJ2-7; TRBD2 is the table's D call, not checked against the DNA. TRBV21-1 is listed as a pseudogene. CDR3 length: 16 amino acids.

There are a few counts of this clone. The genes are TRBV27 and TRBJ2-2; D gene unclear. Germline V gene sequence: CDR1 MNHEY, CDR2 SMNVEV (reference sequence). CDR3 length: 15 amino acids. Trimming cost V 1 base and J 5 bases, with 11 bases left between them. DNA of the CDR3: TGTGCCAGCAGTTTATATCCCTCGAGGACCGGGGAGCTGTTTTTT. It encodes CASSLYPSRTGELFF.

This rearrangement joins TRBV4-1 to TRBJ2-3, with TRBD2 matching over 7 bases. V dropped 1 base and J dropped 1; count of bases not matched to a gene: 8. Germline V gene lookup returns CDR1 MGHRA and CDR2 YSYEKL. This CDR3 has 17 residues. The CDR3 DNA sequence: TGCGCCAGCAGCCAAGGCGGCAGGGCGGGGGGCACAGATACGCAGTATTTT. Translation gives CASSQGGRAGGTDTQYF.

This rearrangement joins TRBV27 to TRBJ1-2, with 7 bases lining up with TRBD1. This CDR3 comprises 16 residues. Germline V gene data show CDR1 as MNHEY and CDR2 as SMNVEV (reference sequence). Trimming removed 3 bases from V and 7 bases from J; junction bases left unmatched: 14. The CDR3 is CASSFATGRFRTGYTF. The CDR3 region has the DNA TGTGCCAGCAGTTTCGCGACAGGGAGGTTTCGTACTGGCTACACCTTC.

This chain joins TRBV6-2 or TRBV6-3 and TRBJ2-3; no firm D call. The CDR3 has 17 residues. V was shortened by 0 bases and J by 0 bases, with 13 bases between the two germline ends. Germline loops: CDR1 MNHEY, CDR2 SVGEGT. CDR3 region: CASSYSLHPISTDTQYF. The CDR3 DNA is TGTGCCAGCAGTTACTCTTTACACCCAATAAGCACAGATACGCAGTATTTT.

The genes are TRBV4-3 and TRBJ2-7; 10 nucleotides line up with TRBD1. This CDR3 comprises 14 residues. With 5 bases clipped from V and 3 bases from J, the junction kept 4 bases outside the gene matches. CDR1 is LGHNA and CDR2 is YSLEER in the germline V gene. CDR3 sequence (DNA): TGCGCCAGCAGCTACAGGACAGGGGGCTACGAGCAGTACTTC. Translating it yields CASSYRTGGYEQYF.

The chain recombines TRBV9 with TRBJ2-5; TRBD2 might be the D (5 bases). This CDR3 region has 15 residues. Germline assignment: CDR1 SGDLS and CDR2 YYNGEE. V was trimmed by 4 bases and J by 1 base, leaving 14 bases between them. The CDR3 region has the DNA TGTGCCAGCAGCCCGCGAGGGCAGCTCCAAGAGACCCAGTACTTC. The encoded protein is CASSPRGQLQETQYF.

The rearrangement joins TRBV14 to TRBJ1-6; possibly TRBD1 for D (5 bases). The ends were cut back, 0 bases at V and 6 bases at J, with 12 bases in the middle. This CDR3 has 16 amino acids. Germline CDR1 and CDR2: SGHDN and FVKESK. This chain's CDR3 is CASSQEAGVGNSPLHF. CDR3 in DNA: TGTGCCAGCAGCCAAGAAGCGGGGGTTGGTAATTCACCCCTCCACTTT.

This chain connects TRBV6-5 to TRBJ2-7, with TRBD1 identical over 10 bases. This CDR3 has 13 residues. Germline V CDR1 and CDR2: MNHEY, SVGAGI. J gave up 6 bases and V 5 bases, and 4 bases lay outside the gene matches. The CDR3 DNA reads TGTGCCAGCAGTACCGGGACAGGGGCCGAGCAGTACTTC. Translation: CASSTGTGAEQYF.

The V call is TRBV2, the J call TRBJ1-1, with D possibly TRBD1 on 6 matching bases. Germline CDR1 and CDR2: SNHLY and FYNNEI. The CDR3 totals 14 residues. Trimming removed 7 bases from V and 4 bases from J, with 16 bases in between. The CDR3 sequence: CASILTGQTTEAFF. CDR3 nucleotides: TGTGCCAGCATCCTGACAGGTCAGACCACTGAAGCTTTCTTT.

V is TRBV5-6 and J is TRBJ2-1; 9 bases map to TRBD1. The length of the CDR3 is 17 residues. Germline CDR1 SGHDT, CDR2 YYEEEE. Germline trimming cut 4 bases from V and 7 bases from J; bases unmatched to any gene: 15. The CDR3 nucleotides are TGTGCCAGCAGCCAACCTCGCGGGACAGGGAGCGGGAATGAGCAGTTCTTC. This gives the protein CASSQPRGTGSGNEQFF.

The chain uses TRBV5-4 and TRBJ1-6; the match to TRBD1 covers 10 bases. The germline V gene has CDR1 SGHNT and CDR2 YYREEE (reference sequence). The CDR3 has 16 amino acids. With 0 bases clipped from V and 7 bases from J, the junction kept 4 bases outside the gene matches. The CDR3 region is CASSLGGGQGNSPLHF. The CDR3 nucleotides are TGTGCCAGCAGCTTGGGGGGGGGACAGGGGAATTCACCCCTCCACTTT. The full variable domain, completed using reference TRBV5-4 and TRBJ1-6, is ETGVTQSPTHLIKTRGQQVTLRCSSQSGHNTVSWYQQALGQGPQFIFQYYREEENGRGNFPPRFSGLQFPNYSSELNVNALELDDSALYLCASSLGGGQGNSPLHFGNGTRLTVT.

This chain connects TRBV27 to TRBJ2-1, with 7 bases matching TRBD2. Trimming took 6 bases from V and 6 from J; bases not matched to a gene: 8. CDR1 MNHEY and CDR2 SMNVEV come from the germline V gene (reference sequence). The CDR3 runs 14 residues. The chain's CDR3 is CASRAGPLRNEQFF. CDR3 nucleotide sequence: TGTGCCAGCAGAGCGGGACCCTTACGCAATGAGCAGTTCTTC.

The gene calls are TRBV2 and TRBJ2-4, with D possibly matching TRBD1 (5 bases). V was pared by 6 bases and J by 7 bases, with 19 bases between. There are 15 residues in the CDR3. CDR1 is SNHLY and CDR2 is FYNNEI in the germline V gene. CDR3 nucleotides: TGTGCCAGCAGAAACTCACAGGCACCCACGAACATTCAGTACTTC. Encoded protein: CASRNSQAPTNIQYF.